Sequencing of this TCR beta chain was carried out in a study of tumor-infiltrating lymphocytes in primary liver carcinoma. A constant-region primer primed TCR beta cDNA synthesis from roughly 520 ng of total RNA. Nested multiplex PCR, run for three rounds with slightly modified ARM-PCR, yielded TCR beta libraries. A C-beta reverse primer and TRBV1-TRBV30 forward primers served in each of the first two PCR rounds, at around 10 cycles apiece. Each CDR3 protein is one row after TCRdb ran MiXCR on the multiplex PCR reads. Here the sample spans approximately 73,000 distinct CDR3 sequences, 60% to 80% being singletons. It was from roughly 20-30 mg of unsorted bulk tissue that RNA and DNA were co-extracted. Among the patients, all had chronic HBV infection and none had been treated. This clonotype was seen only once. The target antigen is unknown. Broader study findings: Compared with blood, tumor repertoires held significantly more in their top 250 clones.

This CDR3 comprises 12 residues. From germline, CDR1 is MNHNS and CDR2 SASEGT. The V gene lost 11 bases and the J gene lost 1 base, with 11 bases spanning the gap. The TCR comes from a middle-aged man with primary liver carcinoma and hepatitis B virus infection. The sample consisted of liver tumor tissue from sampling region 4. Subset reported: tumor region T4, right-lateral pole. The rearrangement links TRBV6-1 to TRBJ1-1; no definite D call. The CDR3: CAYSEQNTEAFF. The CDR3 bases are TGTGCCTACAGTGAACAGAACACTGAAGCTTTCTTT.